The clone carrying this T cell receptor (beta chain) has only one observation. What it recognizes is unknown. J was trimmed by 5 bases and V by 8 bases; bases with no gene match: 7. The CDR3 has 15 residues. Germline CDR1 is SGHRS and CDR2 is YFSETQ. This specimen comes from a study of OX40 agonist ivuxolimab in advanced cancers. Study background: Prior therapy, whether anti-PD-1, anti-PD-L1 or anti-CTLA-4, was allowed, and about 39% had some. Study-level results: Both blood CD4+ and CD8+ T cells showed clonal growth by week 6 at 0.1 to 3.0 mg/kg. Relative to CD4+ cells, CD8+ T cells on average had more expanded clones.

Generated by immunoSEQ multiplex PCR, the TCRdb table keeps only in-frame clones and is missing some. The profile shows about 50,000 clones, approximately 86% of them singletons. The sample here was CD4+ or CD8+ T cells sorted from blood, taken in a trial of the OX40 agonist ivuxolimab. This receptor was obtained from an adult with an advanced solid tumor such as melanoma, head and neck, liver or kidney cancer. The chain joins TRBV5-1 to TRBJ2-1; 13 bases are shared with TRBD2. The CDR3 is CASHLGLAGNNEQFF. Written as DNA, the CDR3 is TGCGCCAGTCATCTGGGACTAGCGGGGAACAATGAGCAGTTCTTC. Full variable domain (remainder filled in from reference TRBV5-1 and TRBJ2-1): KAGVTQTPRYLIKTRGQQVTLSCSPISGHRSVSWYQQTPGQGLQFLFEYFSETQRNKGNFPGRFSGRQFSNSRSEMNVSTLELGDSALYLCASHLGLAGNNEQFFGPGTRLTVL.